The clone carrying this TCR beta chain was recorded once. Sequencing was performed with immunoSEQ multiplex PCR; in TCRdb, only in-frame clones are kept and a portion is missing. The data contain 200,000 to 250,000 clones, 65% to 80% of them singletons. The data were obtained in a study of cytotoxic CD8 clonotypes in ibrutinib-treated CLL. Overall study context: There were, on average, nearly 260,000 productive templates and tens of thousands of productive rearrangements per sample.

Germline V gives CDR1 KGHSH, CDR2 LQKENI. The CDR3 spans 15 residues. The ends were cut back, 3 bases at V and 3 bases at J, with 11 bases in the middle. The TCR sequence derives from a human donor with chronic lymphocytic leukemia. V is TRBV18 and J is TRBJ2-2; the D is unclear. The sample in question was PBMCs, obtained after 12 months of ibrutinib treatment. The CDR3 region has the DNA TGTGCCAGCTCACCCCTTCTAGAGGACACCGGGGAGCTGTTTTTT. Translated: CASSPLLEDTGELFF.